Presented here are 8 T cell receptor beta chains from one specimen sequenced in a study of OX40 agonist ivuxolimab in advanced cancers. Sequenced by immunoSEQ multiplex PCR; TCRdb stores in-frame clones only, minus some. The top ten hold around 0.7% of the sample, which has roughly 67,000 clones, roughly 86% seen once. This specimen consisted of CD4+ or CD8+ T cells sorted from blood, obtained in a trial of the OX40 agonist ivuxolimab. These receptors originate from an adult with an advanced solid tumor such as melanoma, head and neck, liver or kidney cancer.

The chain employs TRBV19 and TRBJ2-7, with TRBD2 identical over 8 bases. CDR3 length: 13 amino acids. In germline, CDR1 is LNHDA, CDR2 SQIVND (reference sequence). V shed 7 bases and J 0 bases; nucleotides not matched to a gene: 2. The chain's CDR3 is CASKSGSSYEQYF. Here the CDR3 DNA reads TGTGCCAGTAAAAGCGGGAGCTCCTACGAGCAGTACTTC.

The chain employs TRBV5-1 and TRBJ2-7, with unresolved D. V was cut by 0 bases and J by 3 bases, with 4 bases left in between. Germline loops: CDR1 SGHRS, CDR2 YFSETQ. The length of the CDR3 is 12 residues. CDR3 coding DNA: TGCGCCAGCAGCTTGGGAGGCTACGAGCAGTACTTC. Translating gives CASSLGGYEQYF.

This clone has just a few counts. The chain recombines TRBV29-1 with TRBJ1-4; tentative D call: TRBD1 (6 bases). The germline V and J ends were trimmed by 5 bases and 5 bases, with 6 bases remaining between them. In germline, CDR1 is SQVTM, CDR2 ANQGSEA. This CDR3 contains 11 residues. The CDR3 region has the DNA TGCAGCGTTACAGGGAATGAAAAACTGTTTTTT. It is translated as CSVTGNEKLFF.

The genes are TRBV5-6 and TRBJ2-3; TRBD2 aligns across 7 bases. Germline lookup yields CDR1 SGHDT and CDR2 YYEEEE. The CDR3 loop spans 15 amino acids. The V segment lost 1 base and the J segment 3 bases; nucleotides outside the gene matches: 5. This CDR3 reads CASSLRAGRTDTQYF. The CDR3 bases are TGTGCCAGCAGCTTGAGAGCGGGACGGACAGATACGCAGTATTTT.

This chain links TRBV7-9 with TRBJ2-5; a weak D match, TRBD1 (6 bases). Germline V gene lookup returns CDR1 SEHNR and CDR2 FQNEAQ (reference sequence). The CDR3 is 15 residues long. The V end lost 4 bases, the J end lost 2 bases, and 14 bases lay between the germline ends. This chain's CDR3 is CASSYLDRGQETQYF. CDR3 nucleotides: TGTGCCAGCAGCTACCTAGATAGGGGGCAAGAGACCCAGTACTTC.

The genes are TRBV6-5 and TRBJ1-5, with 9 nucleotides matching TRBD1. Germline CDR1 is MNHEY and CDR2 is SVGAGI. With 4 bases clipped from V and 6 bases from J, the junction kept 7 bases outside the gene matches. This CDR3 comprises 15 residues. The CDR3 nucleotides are TGTGCCAGCAGTTTCTCCGGGACAGGGCGTCAGCCCCAGCATTTT. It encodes CASSFSGTGRQPQHF.

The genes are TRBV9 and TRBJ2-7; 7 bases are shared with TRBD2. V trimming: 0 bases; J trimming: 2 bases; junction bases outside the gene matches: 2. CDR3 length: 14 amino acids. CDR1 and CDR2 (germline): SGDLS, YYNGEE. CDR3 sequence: CASSVVAGAYEQYF. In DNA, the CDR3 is TGTGCCAGCAGCGTAGTGGCGGGGGCCTACGAGCAGTACTTC.

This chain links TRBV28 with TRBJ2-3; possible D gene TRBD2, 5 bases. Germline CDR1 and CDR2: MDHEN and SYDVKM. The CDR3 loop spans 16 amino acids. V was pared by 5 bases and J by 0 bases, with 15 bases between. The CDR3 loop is CASSPPRRFSTDTQYF. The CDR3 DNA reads TGTGCCAGCAGTCCCCCTAGGAGGTTTAGCACAGATACGCAGTATTTT.